This TCR beta chain was documented in a study of T cells in Graves' hyperthyroidism and ophthalmopathy. Germline V CDR1 and CDR2: DFQATT, SNEGSKA (reference sequence). The V gene lost 6 bases and the J gene lost 2 bases, with 16 bases spanning the gap. The CDR3 sequence is 14 residues long. RNA transcripts were the template for amplifying TCR beta CDR3 regions. TCR CDR3 regions were first amplified by RT-PCR with HTBI primers. TCRdb re-called the multiplex PCR reads with MiXCR, one entry per CDR3 protein. The sample contains 370,000 or so distinct CDR3 sequences, around 14% of which appear only once. Study-wide points: Using 13 V-J features, a model discriminated ophthalmopathy from stable hyperthyroidism. Ophthalmopathy, which appeared later, was predicted by the model a median roughly 6.5 months before onset.

The sample holds many counts of this clonotype. Its antigen is not identified. Specimen: blood. This chain uses TRBV20-1 with TRBJ1-2, with D uncertain. The TCR originated in a woman between 18 and 29 years old with Graves' hyperthyroidism that later progressed to Graves' ophthalmopathy. CDR3 DNA sequence: TGCAGTGCCAGGCGCCCGGGAGTCAACTATGGCTACACCTTC. This codes for CSARRPGVNYGYTF.